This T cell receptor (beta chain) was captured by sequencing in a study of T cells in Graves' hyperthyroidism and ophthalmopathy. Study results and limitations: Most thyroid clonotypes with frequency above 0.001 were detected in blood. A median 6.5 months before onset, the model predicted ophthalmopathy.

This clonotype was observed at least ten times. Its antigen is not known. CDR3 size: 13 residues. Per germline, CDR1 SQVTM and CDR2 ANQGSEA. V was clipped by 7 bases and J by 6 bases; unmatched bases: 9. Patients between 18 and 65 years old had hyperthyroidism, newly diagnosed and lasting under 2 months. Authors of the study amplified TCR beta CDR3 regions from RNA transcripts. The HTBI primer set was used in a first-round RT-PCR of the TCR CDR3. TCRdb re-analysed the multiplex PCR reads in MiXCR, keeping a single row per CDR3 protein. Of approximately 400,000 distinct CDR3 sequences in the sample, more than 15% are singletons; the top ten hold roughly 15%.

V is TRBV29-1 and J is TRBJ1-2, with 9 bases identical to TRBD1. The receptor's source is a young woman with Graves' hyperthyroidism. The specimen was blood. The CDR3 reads CSASTGGSNGYTF. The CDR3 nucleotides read TGCAGCGCCTCTACAGGGGGCTCGAATGGCTACACCTTC.